This T cell receptor beta chain was sequenced during a study of blood T cell repertoires in COVID-19. Study context: Collection of acute and convalescent COVID-19 samples took place in the United States, Italy and Spain. T cells, B-cell-depleted T cells, or PBMCs supplied cDNA or gDNA.

As handled by the study authors: Reference gene primer amplification gave estimated nucleated cell counts. TCRdb's copy holds only in-frame clones and misses some; the assay was immunoSEQ multiplex PCR. For V, J and clone size, that table is used; D and trimming come from the DNA. The sample contains 130,000 or so clones, 86% of which appear only once. The V segment lost 5 bases and the J segment 5 bases; nucleotides outside the gene matches: 4. CDR1 is MGHDK, CDR2 SYGVNS, per germline. The CDR3 spans 14 residues. This sequence joins TRBV25-1 and TRBJ1-4; TRBD1 aligns across 8 bases. This receptor was obtained from a woman aged 55-69 years with acute or convalescent COVID-19. Sample: peripheral blood. The CDR3 bases are TGTGCCAGCAGTAAAGCAGGGGGCAATGAAAAACTGTTTTTT. It translates to CASSKAGGNEKLFF.